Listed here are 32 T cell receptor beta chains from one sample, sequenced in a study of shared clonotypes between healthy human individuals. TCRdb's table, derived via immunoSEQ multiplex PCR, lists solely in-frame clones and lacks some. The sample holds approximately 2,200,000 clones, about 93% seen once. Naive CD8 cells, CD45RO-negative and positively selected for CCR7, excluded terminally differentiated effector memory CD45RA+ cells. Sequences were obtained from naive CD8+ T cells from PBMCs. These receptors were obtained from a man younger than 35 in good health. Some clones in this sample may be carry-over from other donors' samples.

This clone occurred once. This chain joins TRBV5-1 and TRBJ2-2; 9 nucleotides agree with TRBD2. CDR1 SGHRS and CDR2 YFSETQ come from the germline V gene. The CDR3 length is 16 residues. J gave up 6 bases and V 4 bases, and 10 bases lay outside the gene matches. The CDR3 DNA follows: TGCGCCAGCAGCGGAATAGCGGGAGAGTTTCCCGGGGAGCTGTTTTTT. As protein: CASSGIAGEFPGELFF.

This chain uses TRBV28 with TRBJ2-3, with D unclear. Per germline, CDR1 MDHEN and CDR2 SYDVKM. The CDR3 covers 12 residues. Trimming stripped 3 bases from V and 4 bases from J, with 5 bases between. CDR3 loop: CASSFIADTQYF. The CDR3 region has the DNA TGTGCCAGCAGTTTTATTGCAGATACGCAGTATTTT.

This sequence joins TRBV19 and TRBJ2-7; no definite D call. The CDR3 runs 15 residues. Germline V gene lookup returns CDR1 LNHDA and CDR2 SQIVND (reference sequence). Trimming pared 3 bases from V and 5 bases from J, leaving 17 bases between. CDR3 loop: CASSILPGRQHEQYF. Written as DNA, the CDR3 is TGTGCCAGTAGTATTTTACCGGGCAGACAACACGAGCAGTACTTC.

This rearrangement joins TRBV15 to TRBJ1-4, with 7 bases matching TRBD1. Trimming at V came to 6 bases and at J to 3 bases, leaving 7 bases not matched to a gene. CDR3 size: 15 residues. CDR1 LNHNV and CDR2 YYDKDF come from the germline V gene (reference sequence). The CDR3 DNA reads TGTGCCACCAGGTCAGGGGGTGCCCCTAATGAAAAACTGTTTTTT. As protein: CATRSGGAPNEKLFF. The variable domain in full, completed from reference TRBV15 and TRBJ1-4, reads DAMVIQNPRYQVTQFGKPVTLSCSQTLNHNVMYWYQQKSSQAPKLLFHYYDKDFNNEADTPDNFQSRRPNTSFCFLDIRSPGLGDTAMYLCATRSGGAPNEKLFFGSGTQLSVL.

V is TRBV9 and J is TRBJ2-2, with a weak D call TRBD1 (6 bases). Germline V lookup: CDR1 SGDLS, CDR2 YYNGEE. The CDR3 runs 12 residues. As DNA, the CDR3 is TGTGTGTCAGGGGACAACACCGGGGAGCTGTTTTTT. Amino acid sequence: CVSGDNTGELFF.

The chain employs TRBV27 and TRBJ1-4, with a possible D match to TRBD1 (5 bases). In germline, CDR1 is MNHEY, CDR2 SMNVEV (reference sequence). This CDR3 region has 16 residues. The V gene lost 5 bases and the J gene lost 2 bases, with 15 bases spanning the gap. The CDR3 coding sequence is TGTGCCAGCAGTGTTAGAGGAGAGGGGACTAATGAAAAACTGTTTTTT. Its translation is CASSVRGEGTNEKLFF.

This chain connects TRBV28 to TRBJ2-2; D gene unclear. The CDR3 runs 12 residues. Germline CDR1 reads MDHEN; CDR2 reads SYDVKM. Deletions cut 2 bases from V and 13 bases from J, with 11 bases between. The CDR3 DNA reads TGTGCCAGCAGTTTAAGAACTGGTGTGCTGTTTTTT. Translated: CASSLRTGVLFF.

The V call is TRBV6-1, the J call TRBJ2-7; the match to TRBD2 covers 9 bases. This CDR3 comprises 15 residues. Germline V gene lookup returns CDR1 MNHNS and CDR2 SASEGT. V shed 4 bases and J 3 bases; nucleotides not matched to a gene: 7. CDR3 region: CASSVSSGGHYEQYF. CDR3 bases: TGTGCCAGCAGTGTGAGTAGCGGGGGCCACTACGAGCAGTACTTC.

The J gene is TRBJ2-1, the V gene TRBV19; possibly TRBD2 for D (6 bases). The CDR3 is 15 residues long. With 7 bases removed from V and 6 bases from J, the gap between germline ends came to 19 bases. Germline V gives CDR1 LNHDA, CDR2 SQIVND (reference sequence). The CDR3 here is CASIQAPGAPNEQFF. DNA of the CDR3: TGTGCCAGTATCCAAGCCCCGGGAGCCCCCAATGAGCAGTTCTTC.

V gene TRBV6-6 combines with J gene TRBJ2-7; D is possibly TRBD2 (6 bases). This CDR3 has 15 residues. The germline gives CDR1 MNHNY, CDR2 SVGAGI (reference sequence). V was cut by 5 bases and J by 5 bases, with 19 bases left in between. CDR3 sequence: CASSRFSGPGNEQYF. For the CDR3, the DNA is TGTGCCAGCAGTCGGTTTAGCGGACCGGGGAACGAGCAGTACTTC.

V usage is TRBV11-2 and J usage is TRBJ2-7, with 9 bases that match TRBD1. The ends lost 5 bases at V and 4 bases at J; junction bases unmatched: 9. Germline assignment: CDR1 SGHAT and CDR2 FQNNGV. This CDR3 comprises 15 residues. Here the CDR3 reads CASSPRDREIYEQYF. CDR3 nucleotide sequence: TGTGCCAGCAGCCCCCGGGACAGGGAAATATACGAGCAGTACTTC.

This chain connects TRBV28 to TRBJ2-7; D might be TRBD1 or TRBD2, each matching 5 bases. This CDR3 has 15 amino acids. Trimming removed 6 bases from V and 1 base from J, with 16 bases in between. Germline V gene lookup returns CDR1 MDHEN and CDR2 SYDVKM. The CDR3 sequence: CASRLATAFSYEQYF. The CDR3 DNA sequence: TGTGCCAGCAGATTAGCGACAGCCTTTTCCTACGAGCAGTACTTC.

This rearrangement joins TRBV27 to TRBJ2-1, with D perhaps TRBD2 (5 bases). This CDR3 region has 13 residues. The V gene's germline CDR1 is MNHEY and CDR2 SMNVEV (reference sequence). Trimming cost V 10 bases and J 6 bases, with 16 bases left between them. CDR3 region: CATGGWKGNEQFF. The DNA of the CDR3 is TGTGCCACCGGCGGGTGGAAGGGCAATGAGCAGTTCTTC.

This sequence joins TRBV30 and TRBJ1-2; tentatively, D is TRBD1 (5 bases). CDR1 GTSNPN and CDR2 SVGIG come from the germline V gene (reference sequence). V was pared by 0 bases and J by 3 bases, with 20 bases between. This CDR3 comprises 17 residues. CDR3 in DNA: TGTGCCTGGAGTGTATTGGGGGACCCCCCGTCTCACTATGGCTACACCTTC. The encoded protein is CAWSVLGDPPSHYGYTF.

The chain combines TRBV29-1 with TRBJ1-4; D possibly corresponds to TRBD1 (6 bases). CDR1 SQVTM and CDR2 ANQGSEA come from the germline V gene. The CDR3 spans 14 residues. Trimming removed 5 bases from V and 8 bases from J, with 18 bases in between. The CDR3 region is CSVFPGAGEEKLFF. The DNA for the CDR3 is TGCAGCGTTTTTCCAGGCGCAGGGGAGGAAAAACTGTTTTTT.

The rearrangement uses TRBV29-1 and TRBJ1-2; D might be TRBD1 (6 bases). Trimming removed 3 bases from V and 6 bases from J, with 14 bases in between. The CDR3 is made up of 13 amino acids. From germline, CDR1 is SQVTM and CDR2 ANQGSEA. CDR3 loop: CSVERGARHGYTF. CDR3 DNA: TGCAGCGTTGAGCGGGGGGCGAGACATGGCTACACCTTC.

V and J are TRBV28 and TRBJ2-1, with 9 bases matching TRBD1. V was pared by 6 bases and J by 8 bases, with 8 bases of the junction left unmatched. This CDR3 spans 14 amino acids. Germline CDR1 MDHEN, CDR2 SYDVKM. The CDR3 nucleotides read TGTGCCAGCAGCCACTACACAGGGGGCGATGAGCAGTTCTTC. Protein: CASSHYTGGDEQFF.

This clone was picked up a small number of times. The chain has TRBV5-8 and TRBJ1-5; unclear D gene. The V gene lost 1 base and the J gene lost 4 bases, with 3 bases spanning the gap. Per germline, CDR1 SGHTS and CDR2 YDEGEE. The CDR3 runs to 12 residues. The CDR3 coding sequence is TGTGCCAGCAGCTTGCTAAATCAGCCCCAGCATTTT. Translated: CASSLLNQPQHF.

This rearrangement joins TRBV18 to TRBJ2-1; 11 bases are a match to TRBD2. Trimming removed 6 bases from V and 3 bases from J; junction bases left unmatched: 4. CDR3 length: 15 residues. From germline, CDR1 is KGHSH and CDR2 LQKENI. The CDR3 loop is CASSLGTSGYNEQFF. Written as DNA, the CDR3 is TGTGCCAGCTCGCTCGGGACTAGCGGCTACAATGAGCAGTTCTTC.

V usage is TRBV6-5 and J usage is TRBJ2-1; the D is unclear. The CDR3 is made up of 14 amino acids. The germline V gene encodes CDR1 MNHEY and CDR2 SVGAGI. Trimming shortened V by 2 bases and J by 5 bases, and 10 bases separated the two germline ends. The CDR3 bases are TGTGCCAGCAGTTACGTGCCCCATAACAATGAGCAGTTCTTC. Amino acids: CASSYVPHNNEQFF.

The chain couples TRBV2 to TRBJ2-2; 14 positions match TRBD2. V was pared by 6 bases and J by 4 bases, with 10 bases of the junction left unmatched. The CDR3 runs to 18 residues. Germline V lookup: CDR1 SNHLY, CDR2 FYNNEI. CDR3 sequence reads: CASRPGLAGEGGTGELFF. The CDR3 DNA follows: TGTGCCAGCAGACCGGGACTAGCGGGAGAAGGGGGCACCGGGGAGCTGTTTTTT.

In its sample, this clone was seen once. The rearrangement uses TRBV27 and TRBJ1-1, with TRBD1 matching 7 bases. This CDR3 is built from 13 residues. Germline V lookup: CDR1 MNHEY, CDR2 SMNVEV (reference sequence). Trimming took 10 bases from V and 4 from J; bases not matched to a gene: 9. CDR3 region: CATPEGAVTEAFF. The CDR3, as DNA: TGTGCCACCCCGGAGGGGGCGGTCACTGAAGCTTTCTTT.

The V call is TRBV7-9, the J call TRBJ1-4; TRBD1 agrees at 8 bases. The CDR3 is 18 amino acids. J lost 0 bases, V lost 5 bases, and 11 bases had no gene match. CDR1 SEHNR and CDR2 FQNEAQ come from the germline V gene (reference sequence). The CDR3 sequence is CASSRRDRINTTNEKLFF. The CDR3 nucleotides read TGTGCCAGCAGCAGACGGGACAGGATTAATACAACTAATGAAAAACTGTTTTTT.

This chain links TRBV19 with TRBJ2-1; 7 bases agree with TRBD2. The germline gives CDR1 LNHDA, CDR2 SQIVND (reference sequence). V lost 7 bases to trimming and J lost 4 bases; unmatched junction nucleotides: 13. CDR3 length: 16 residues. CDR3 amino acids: CASTWGGRSGYNEQFF. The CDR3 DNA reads TGTGCCAGTACGTGGGGGGGAAGGTCAGGGTACAATGAGCAGTTCTTC.

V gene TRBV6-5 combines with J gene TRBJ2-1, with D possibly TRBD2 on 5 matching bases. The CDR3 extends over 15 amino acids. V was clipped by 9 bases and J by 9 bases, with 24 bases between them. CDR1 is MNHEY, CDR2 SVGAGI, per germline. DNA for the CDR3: TGTGCCAGGCCTGAGGGTACTAGTTTCCCCTGTGAGCAGTTCTTC. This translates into CARPEGTSFPCEQFF.

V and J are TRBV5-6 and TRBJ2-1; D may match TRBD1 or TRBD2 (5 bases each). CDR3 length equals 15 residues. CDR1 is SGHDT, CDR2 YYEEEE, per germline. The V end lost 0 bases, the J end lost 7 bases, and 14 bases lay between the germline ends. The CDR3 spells CASSLARDVGNEQFF. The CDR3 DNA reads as TGTGCCAGCAGCTTGGCCAGGGACGTGGGGAATGAGCAGTTCTTC.

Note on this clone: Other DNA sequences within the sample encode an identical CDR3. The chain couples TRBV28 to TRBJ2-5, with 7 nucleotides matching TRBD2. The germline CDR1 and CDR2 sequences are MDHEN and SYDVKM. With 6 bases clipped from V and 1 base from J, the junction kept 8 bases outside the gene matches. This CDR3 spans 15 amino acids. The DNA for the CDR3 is TGTGCCAGCAGCCTCCGGCTAGCGGCCCAAGAGACCCAGTACTTC. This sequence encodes CASSLRLAAQETQYF.

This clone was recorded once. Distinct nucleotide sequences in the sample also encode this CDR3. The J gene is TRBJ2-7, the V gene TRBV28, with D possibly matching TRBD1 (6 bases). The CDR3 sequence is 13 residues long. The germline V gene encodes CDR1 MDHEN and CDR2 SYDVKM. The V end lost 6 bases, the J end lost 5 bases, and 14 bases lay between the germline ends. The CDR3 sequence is CASRGTGTHEQYF. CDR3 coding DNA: TGTGCCAGCAGGGGAACAGGGACCCACGAGCAGTACTTC.

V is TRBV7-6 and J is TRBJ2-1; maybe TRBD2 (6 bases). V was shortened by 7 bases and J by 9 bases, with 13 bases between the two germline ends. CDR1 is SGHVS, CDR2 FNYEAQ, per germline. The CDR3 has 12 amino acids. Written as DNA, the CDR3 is TGTGCCAGCACCGTTAGCGGATCTGAGCAGTTCTTC. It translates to CASTVSGSEQFF.

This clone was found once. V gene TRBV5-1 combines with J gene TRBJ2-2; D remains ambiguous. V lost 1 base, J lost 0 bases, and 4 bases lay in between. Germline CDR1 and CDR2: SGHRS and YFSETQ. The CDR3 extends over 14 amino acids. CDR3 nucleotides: TGCGCCAGCAGCTTGCCAGCGAACACCGGGGAGCTGTTTTTT. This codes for CASSLPANTGELFF.

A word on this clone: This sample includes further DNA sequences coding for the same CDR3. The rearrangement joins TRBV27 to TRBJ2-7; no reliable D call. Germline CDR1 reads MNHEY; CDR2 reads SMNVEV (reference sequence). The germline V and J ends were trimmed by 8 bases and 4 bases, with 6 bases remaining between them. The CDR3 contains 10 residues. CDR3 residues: CASGWYEQYF. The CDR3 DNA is TGTGCCAGCGGGTGGTACGAGCAGTACTTC.

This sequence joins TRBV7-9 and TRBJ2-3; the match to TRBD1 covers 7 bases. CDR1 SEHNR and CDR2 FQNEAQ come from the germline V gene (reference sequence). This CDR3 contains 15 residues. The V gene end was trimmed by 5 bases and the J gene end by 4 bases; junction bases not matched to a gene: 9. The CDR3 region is CASSTIQGSADTQYF. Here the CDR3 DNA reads TGTGCCAGCAGCACCATACAGGGGTCGGCAGATACGCAGTATTTT.